This T cell receptor beta chain was sequenced during a study of blood T cell repertoires in COVID-19. Study in general: Both acute and convalescent COVID-19 samples were obtained from the United States, Italy and Spain. T cells, B-cell-depleted T cells, or PBMCs supplied cDNA or gDNA.

Per the original methods: Reference gene primer amplification gave nucleated cell count estimates. Using immunoSEQ multiplex PCR, the repertoire was profiled, and TCRdb retains in-frame clones only, with some absent. The V and J calls and clone size are taken from that table; D and trimming were inferred from the DNA. The table includes about 330,000 clones, 85% to 90% detected once. The CDR3 runs to 13 residues. V was clipped by 4 bases and J by 2 bases; unmatched bases: 2. The germline gives CDR1 GTSNPN, CDR2 SVGIG (reference sequence). This TCR was sampled from a woman in her forties or fifties with active or convalescent COVID-19. Material for sequencing was peripheral blood. V is TRBV30 and J is TRBJ1-5; 7 bases match TRBD1. The CDR3 is CAWNRGGNQPQHF. The CDR3 nucleotides are TGTGCCTGGAACAGGGGTGGCAATCAGCCCCAGCATTTT. The variable domain in full, completed from reference TRBV30 and TRBJ1-5, reads SQTIHQWPATLVQPVGSPLSLECTVEGTSNPNLYWYRQAAGRGLQLLFYSVGIGQISSEVPQNLSASRPQDRQFILSSKKLLLSDSGFYLCAWNRGGNQPQHFGDGTRLSIL.